The sequence of this T cell receptor beta chain was determined in a study of cytomegalovirus exposure and HLA in healthy donors. Study findings and constraints: HLA alleles showed associations with 15,000 to 20,000 TCR beta sequences in a later analysis, at a 0.05 false discovery rate. As a later analysis revealed, the rate of TCR association differed by HLA locus, with DRB1 most and HLA-C fewest. In an earlier analysis, in several hundred donors, most V segments appeared productive either ~90% or ~30% of the time.

60 Vbeta and 13 Jbeta primers were used in PCR. Measured with immunoSEQ multiplex PCR; TCRdb has only the in-frame clones, and not every one. Of roughly 60,000 clones in the sample, roughly 77% were seen once. The CDR3 covers 15 residues. Germline CDR1 and CDR2: SGHRS and YFSETQ. V lost 2 bases, J lost 4 bases, and 12 bases lay in between. With regard to this clone: Its antigen is still unknown.

Specimen: PBMCs. The TCR comes from a woman between 35 and 50 years old in good health and CMV-seropositive. This rearrangement joins TRBV5-1 to TRBJ2-2; D is possibly TRBD1 (5 bases). The CDR3 bases are TGCGCCAGCAGCTTTAGCCAGGGTGGCACCGGGGAGCTGTTTTTT. Residues: CASSFSQGGTGELFF.